This T cell receptor (beta chain) was recovered during a study of cytomegalovirus exposure and HLA in healthy donors. This CDR3 is built from 13 residues. V dropped 0 bases and J dropped 4 bases, with 9 bases sitting between them. Germline V gene sequence: CDR1 SQVTM, CDR2 ANQGSEA. The PCR had 60 Vbeta and 13 Jbeta primers. The assay was immunoSEQ multiplex PCR, and TCRdb's table has in-frame clones only and misses some. This table holds 200,000 to 250,000 clones. The chain combines TRBV29-1 with TRBJ1-1, with D perhaps matching TRBD1 (5 bases). The sample comprised PBMCs. This clonotype originated in a girl aged 2 to 9 in good health and CMV-seropositive. CDR3 nucleotide sequence: TGCAGCGTTGAAGATATGGGGGGCACTGAAGCTTTCTTT. This translates into CSVEDMGGTEAFF.